The text below deals with one T cell receptor (beta chain). It lacks a known antigen. Base qualities are not at hand, and no much larger clone is one base apart. These data belong to a study of cytomegalovirus exposure and HLA in healthy donors (dated 2017 in TCRdb). In terms of the full investigation: An earlier analysis of 587 of the donors reported 250 to 300 Gb of sequence data and roughly 120 million unique TCR beta sequences obtained from roughly 170 million T cells. In the later analysis, no new phenotypic data were used to find candidate immune exposures; instead, reliance was placed on TCR beta sequences and their occurrence across donors. An earlier analysis of several hundred of the donors applied high-throughput TCR beta sequencing to assess whether each TCR beta V gene segment acted as functional or pseudogenic. The number of typed donors differed by locus: about 629-630 for A, B, C, DRB1 and DQB1; 500 to 550 for DQA1; 606 for DPA1; and about 450 for DPB1. Donor age, sex, ethnicity and CMV serostatus were compiled together with the repertoire data. HLA typing included class I and class II loci at four-digit resolution. High-throughput TCR immunosequencing, statistical association of individual TCRs with disease status, and machine learning were combined to predict cytomegalovirus infection status. An early release covering about 600 HLA-typed donors comprised about 290 gigabases of sequencing data and roughly 86 million unique TCR sequences. Because of strong linkage in the cohort, roughly 5 DR-DQ haplotypes were treated as single units for association and clustering. A later genetic analysis used genome-wide SNP genotypes for about 60% of the roughly 700 donors, treating that subset as a discovery cohort. Along with the roughly 670-subject first cohort, a separate validation cohort of over a hundred different subjects was used. The study aimed to test whether signatures of past pathogen exposure could be identified by cataloging public T cell receptors. The study used immunosequencing to profile the T cell repertoires of approximately 640 subjects and linked those repertoires to cytomegalovirus serostatus. On average, roughly 200,000 unique TCR beta nucleotide sequences were sequenced per donor among some 430 genotyped donors of the cohort, with roughly 18% of those sequences being non-productive. Every repertoire in the discovery cohort had been generated on one and the same sequencing platform. Of the roughly 430 genotyped donors, around 81% fell in the genetic ancestry cluster associated with self-reported Caucasian donors. A later analysis re-examined previously published TCR beta repertoires from about 700 donors and added high-resolution HLA genotyping to investigate patterns of TCR occurrence.

The cohort comprised 710 or so healthy bone marrow donors. At the time of sampling, all cohort members were nominally healthy, though unrecorded immune exposures were likely present. The donor was CMV seronegative and was included in the group of over 300 seronegative cohort members. A peripheral blood sample was collected from each donor, and TCR beta sequencing was performed on peripheral blood mononuclear cells. Genomic DNA extraction from the blood cell samples was performed with the Qiagen DNeasy Blood Extraction Kit. Receptors were amplified or captured by the immunoSEQ multiplex PCR assay. The multiplex PCR relied on a mix of 60 forward primers for TCR Vbeta segments and 13 reverse primers for TCR Jbeta segments. The CDR3 region of rearranged TCR beta genes was amplified from genomic DNA by a multiplex PCR assay. The amplified TCR beta libraries were sequenced on the Illumina HiSeq System as 87-base-pair reads. The paper's processing steps were these. A later analysis tallied around 80 million unique TCR beta chains across the 700 or so repertoires, and roughly 11 million of those chains were shared by two or more donors. Raw reads were error-corrected and collapsed into unique sequences by a nearest-neighbor algorithm in which closely related sequences were merged to remove PCR and sequencing errors. To assign V, D and J gene segments, CDR3 sequences were aligned to IMGT reference sequences. Each retained sequence needed at least a six-nucleotide match to both a V gene segment and a J gene segment. A rearrangement counted as productive if the CDR3 had no stop codons and remained in frame with V and J, and every other rearrangement counted as non-productive. Following IMGT convention, CDR3 was defined as the stretch from the second conserved V-encoded cysteine up to the conserved J-encoded phenylalanine. The earlier analysis of 500 to 750 of the donors excluded any sequence lacking an unambiguous match to a single V gene segment. In an earlier analysis of several hundred of the donors, V segments were called functional above 56.7% productive rearrangements and were called segregating when the between-donor standard deviation exceeded 5%. To diagnose cytomegalovirus status from the catalog of TCR beta chain sequences, a statistical classification framework was built. V and J gene assignment, in a later analysis, came from comparing TCR nucleotide sequences with IMGT/GENE-DB human TR gene sequences. The TCRdist pipeline was used in a later analysis to assign CDR3 sequences and most-parsimonious VDJ recombination scenarios. In a later analysis, each TCR beta chain was defined by its CDR3 amino acid sequence together with its V-gene family, and reads without a unique V-gene family were excluded. As a way to deal with suspected cross-contamination and a sequencing artifact, a later analysis dropped 640 or so nucleotide sequences that were highly shared and had low generation probability. A later analysis calculated a clonal expansion index for each public chain from normalized within-repertoire ranks of inferred template counts. Generation probabilities in a later analysis came from a VDJ recombination model fitted to out-of-frame rearrangements, and those results were checked against IGoR. A later analysis scored TCR-TCR, TCR-HLA and TCR-CMV co-occurrence with hypergeometric tests, applying a repertoire-size bias correction to TCR pairs. A later analysis estimated false discovery rates by permuting HLA or CMV assignments 20 times. A later analysis grouped co-occurring TCRs with DBSCAN, adding TCRdist sequence similarity when clustering within HLA-allele-positive subsets. Repertoires with fewer than 30,000 or more than 120,000 public chains, plus five repertoires with anomalous nucleotide sharing, were excluded from co-occurrence clustering. The table was pulled from immuneACCESS by TCRdb, which kept in-frame rearrangements only. Such tables lose some clones; where checked, under half of the loss comes from unresolved V genes, and the rest has no known cause. D and trimming come from the DNA, and the V and J calls and clone size come from that table. Across this sample there are over 90,000 clones, with over 65% seen only once. Of the sample, 2% to 3% falls within the top ten clones.

What the study reported, not specific to this receptor: CMV serostatus was the only immune exposure information available for the cohort. A group of highly shared sequence variants was considered likely to be a technical artifact of the sequencing pipeline. Cytomegalovirus status was reported to be diagnosed by the classifier with high specificity and sensitivity in both the original and validation cohorts. This cohort had only TCR beta chains sequenced, and the lack of alpha or paired-chain data limited which features could be detected. The study listed approximately 160 TCR beta chains as associated with cytomegalovirus. A later analysis reported that several top co-occurrence clusters appeared linked to parvovirus B19, influenza, CMV and Epstein-Barr virus. The presence/absence analyses assumed that sequencing depth was roughly uniform across donors, and that assumption may not be true. According to a later analysis, most CMV-associated TCR beta chains appeared to be HLA-restricted, and the HLA associations seemed to be driven largely by CMV exposure. In a later genetic analysis, a missense DCLRE1C variant was associated with V-gene and J-gene trimming of TCR beta chains, and the association was replicated in an independent cohort. A later genetic analysis reported fewer N-insertions in productive TCRs among donors in an Asian-associated ancestry cluster than the roughly 700-donor mean. In a later analysis, some 18,000 TCR beta sequences were associated with specific HLA alleles at a false discovery rate of 0.05. In vitro tests confirmed that a few of the cytomegalovirus-associated TCR beta chains recognize cytomegalovirus antigens. Because some donors lacked HLA typing at each locus, the association tests relied only on the typed subset. It was suggested by the authors that the approach could potentially be generalized to other disease states and immunological phenotypes. A further reported finding was that TCR beta sequences accurately predicted the HLA-A and HLA-B alleles for most subjects in the first cohort. Most TCR sequences were observed very rarely across donors, whereas some public TCRs were present in many individuals. In a later analysis, TCR association rates were found to vary across HLA loci, with the most associated TCRs seen for DRB1 alleles and the fewest for HLA-C alleles. Compared with equally common non-associated chains, HLA-associated TCR beta chains in a later analysis were more clonally expanded and had lower generation probabilities. Some 15 rarely observed V segments, including chromosome 9 orphons, were excluded from the earlier analysis of several hundred of the donors because counts were too low. Assigning TCR associations to individual alleles was difficult when HLA alleles, especially DR and DQ, strongly co-occurred. Correlated functional status among segregating V segments might reflect linkage disequilibrium, but an unknown experimental factor could not be ruled out. In an earlier analysis of about 550 of the donors, most TCR beta V segments were observed in productive rearrangements about 87% or about 30% of the time, broadly matching IMGT annotations.

Input material: PBMCs. This clonotype was sampled from a middle-aged man in good health and CMV-seronegative.

The nucleotides are TGTGCCAGCAAGGTCGACAATAATGAAAAACTGTTTTTT. It is translated as CASKVDNNEKLFF. This chain is built from TRBV6-5 and TRBJ1-4, with the identity of the D gene unclear. Trimming removed 7 bases from V and 4 bases from J, leaving 10 bases between the germline ends. CDR1 and CDR2 are read off the germline V gene as MNHEY and SVGAGI. Inclusive of the bounding cysteine and phenylalanine, the CDR3 is 13 residues long. Only the CDR3 part of the read is kept: 39 bases, read in frame from the first base.